These T cell receptor beta chains were read from a single sample in a study of shared clonotypes between healthy human individuals. The repertoire was sequenced with immunoSEQ multiplex PCR; TCRdb's copy has only in-frame clones and lacks some. In the table there are about 2 million clones, about 95% of which are singletons. The sample taken for sequencing was naive CD8+ T cells sorted from blood. The receptors shown here come from a man aged 18-30 years in good health. CDR3s include the opening cysteine and the closing phenylalanine or tryptophan. Fields, in order: D gene, J gene, V gene, clone size, CDR3 DNA, CDR3 protein. D genes are given only for firm matches. Some rows have no size entry. The others give once, few or many, or a class for an expanded clone.

>NA|TRBJ1-1|TRBV20-1|NA
TGCAGTGCTAGCTCTGCGACGGAAGCTTTCTTT
CSASSATEAFF
>NA|TRBJ2-2|TRBV4-3|NA
TGCGCCAGCAGCCCGCCAGCTTCCGGGGAGCTGTTTTTT
CASSPPASGELFF
>NA|TRBJ2-2|TRBV2|NA
TGTGCCAGCAGTGAGTCGGGGGGCGACACCGGGGAGCTGTTTTTT
CASSESGGDTGELFF
>TRBD1|TRBJ1-1|TRBV30|NA
TGTGCCTGGAGTCCCCACCCCATGACAGGGCGGACCACTGAAGCTTTCTTT
CAWSPHPMTGRTTEAFF
>TRBD2|TRBJ2-1|TRBV4-1|NA
TGCGCCAGCAGCCTAGCGGGACTGCAGTTCTTC
CASSLAGLQFF
>TRBD2|TRBJ2-5|TRBV5-1|NA
TGCGCCAGCAGACCTAGCGGGGGATCCGAGACCCAGTACTTC
CASRPSGGSETQYF
>NA|TRBJ1-5|TRBV7-2|once
TGTGCCAGCAGCTTCTGGGGTGACAATCAGCCCCAGCATTTT
CASSFWGDNQPQHF
>NA|TRBJ1-1|TRBV15|once
TGTGCCACCAGCATTAAAACAGTGAACACTGAAGCTTTCTTT
CATSIKTVNTEAFF
>NA|TRBJ2-5|TRBV7-9|NA
TGTGCCAGCAGCTTAGACTATTCGGGCAAAGAGACCCAGTACTTC
CASSLDYSGKETQYF
>NA|TRBJ2-3|TRBV7-9|NA
TGTGCCAGCAGCTTAGGATACGGGACAGATACGCAGTATTTT
CASSLGYGTDTQYF
>NA|TRBJ2-3|TRBV4-3|NA
TGCGCCAGCAGCCAAGTAACCGCCTTGACCCCAGATACGCAGTATTTT
CASSQVTALTPDTQYF
>NA|TRBJ2-7|TRBV13|NA
TGTGCCAGCAGCTTAGGAGGGAGCGCTAGCTCCTACGAGCAGTACTTC
CASSLGGSASSYEQYF
>NA|TRBJ2-3|TRBV28|NA
TGTGCCAGCAGTCCGGGACTTCCTAGCACAGATACGCAGTATTTT
CASSPGLPSTDTQYF
>NA|TRBJ2-7|TRBV2|NA
TGTGCCAGCAGTGAATTGTACGAGCAGTACTTC
CASSELYEQYF
>TRBD2|TRBJ2-1|TRBV28|NA
TGTGCCAGCAGTCCACGGACTAGCGGGAGAGGGGATGAGCAGTTCTTC
CASSPRTSGRGDEQFF
>NA|TRBJ1-1|TRBV6-5|NA
TGTGCCAGCAGTTACTCGACCGGAGGGTCTGAAGCTTTCTTT
CASSYSTGGSEAFF
>NA|TRBJ2-7|TRBV5-4|NA
TGTGCCAGCAGCTTCGACTCGCCCTACGAGCAGTACTTC
CASSFDSPYEQYF
>TRBD1|TRBJ1-1|TRBV5-8|NA
TGTGCCAGCGCGGACAGGGCCAACACTGAAGCTTTCTTT
CASADRANTEAFF
>NA|TRBJ2-7|TRBV2|NA
TGTGCCAACTCGCCAGGGATAGGCCTCGAGCAGTACTTC
CANSPGIGLEQYF
>NA|TRBJ1-1|TRBV30|NA
TGTGCCTGGAGTGCAGGCCCTGAAGCTTTCTTT
CAWSAGPEAFF
>TRBD1|TRBJ1-2|TRBV11-2|NA
TGTGCCAGCAGCTTAGAACCCGATGGGACAGGCTATGGCTACACCTTC
CASSLEPDGTGYGYTF
>TRBD1|TRBJ1-3|TRBV7-7|NA
TGTGCTAGCAGCTTAGCAACAGGGGGCTTTGGAAACACCATATATTTT
CASSLATGGFGNTIYF
>TRBD1|TRBJ1-1|TRBV5-4|NA
TGTGCCAGCAGCTTAGCCGGGACAGGGACTGAAGCTTTCTTT
CASSLAGTGTEAFF
>NA|TRBJ2-7|TRBV14|once
TGTGCCAGCAGCCCGTGGGCTAGCCCCTACGAGCAGTACTTC
CASSPWASPYEQYF
>NA|TRBJ2-5|TRBV7-8|NA
TGTGCCAGCAGCTTCCGGTTTGTTGAAGAGACCCAGTACTTC
CASSFRFVEETQYF
>NA|TRBJ2-7|TRBV11-2|NA
TGTGCCAGCAGCCTAGCTGCGGGCGGATCCTACGAGCAGTACTTC
CASSLAAGGSYEQYF
>TRBD1|TRBJ1-3|TRBV15|NA
TGTGCCACCAGCCCGCTCGGGACAGGGAATGGAAACACCATATATTTT
CATSPLGTGNGNTIYF
>TRBD1|TRBJ1-2|TRBV5-6|NA
TGTGCCAGCAGCTTGTTACAGGGGGACCCTCTAGGCTACACCTTC
CASSLLQGDPLGYTF
>TRBD2|TRBJ2-7|TRBV7-8|NA
TGTGCCAGCAGCTTGGGACTAGCGGGGCACGGAAGCTCCTACGAGCAGTACTTC
CASSLGLAGHGSSYEQYF
>TRBD1|TRBJ2-7|TRBV19|NA
TGTGCCAGTAGTAAGCCGACAGGGGAGCAGTACTTC
CASSKPTGEQYF
>NA|TRBJ1-5|TRBV5-4|few
TGTGCCAGCAGCTTCTGGGGTCAGCCCCAGCATTTT
CASSFWGQPQHF
>TRBD1|TRBJ2-5|TRBV5-6|NA
TGTGCCAGCAGCTCGCGGACAGGGGTCGGGGAGACCCAGTACTTC
CASSSRTGVGETQYF
>NA|TRBJ1-1|TRBV19|NA
TGTGCCAGTAGTACAACACAATTCACTGAAGCTTTCTTT
CASSTTQFTEAFF
>NA|TRBJ1-2|TRBV27|NA
TGTGCCAGCAGTTTATTAGGCCCTAACTATGGCTACACCTTC
CASSLLGPNYGYTF
>NA|TRBJ2-1|TRBV5-6|NA
TGTGCCAGCAGCGGCCAGACTAACTCGGACTACAATGAGCAGTTCTTC
CASSGQTNSDYNEQFF
>NA|TRBJ2-1|TRBV10-1|NA
TGCGCCAGCAGACTCGGGACTCTTAATTACAATGAGCAGTTCTTC
CASRLGTLNYNEQFF
>NA|TRBJ2-7|TRBV4-2|NA
TGTGCCAGCAGCCCTTGGTTCGGTGCCTACGAGCAGTACTTC
CASSPWFGAYEQYF
>TRBD2|TRBJ2-5|TRBV10-3|NA
TGTGCCATCAGTGAGTCCGGGACTAGCCAAGAGACCCAGTACTTC
CAISESGTSQETQYF
>NA|TRBJ1-1|TRBV30|few
TGTGCCTGGAATCGTGGCGTGGGGGCTCGGACTGAAGCTTTCTTT
CAWNRGVGARTEAFF
>TRBD1|TRBJ2-7|TRBV7-2|NA
TGTGCCAGCAGCTGGGAGGACAGGGCCTACGAGCAGTACTTC
CASSWEDRAYEQYF
>NA|TRBJ2-2|TRBV5-1|NA
TGCGCCAGCAGTTTAGGGGAGGAGAGGACCGGGGAGCTGTTTTTT
CASSLGEERTGELFF
>NA|TRBJ1-4|TRBV4-1|NA
TGCGCCAGCAGCCAAGATAGGGCCCAGTATGAAAAACTGTTTTTT
CASSQDRAQYEKLFF
>NA|TRBJ1-1|TRBV5-1|NA
TGCGCCAGCAGCTGGAGGGGGACCACTGAAGCTTTCTTT
CASSWRGTTEAFF